This paragraph reports one TCR beta chain. What it binds is unknown. At collection, donors were nominally healthy, but unrecorded immune exposures were probable. This CDR3 spans 17 amino acids. CDR1 is SGHNT and CDR2 is YYREEE in the germline V gene (reference sequence). V was clipped by 4 bases and J by 6 bases; unmatched bases: 11. This specimen comes from a study of cytomegalovirus exposure and HLA in healthy donors. Overall study results and limits: Most likely, a cluster of highly shared sequence variants arose as a sequencing artifact. When analyzed later, the rates of TCR association showed variation by HLA locus, with DRB1 the most and HLA-C the fewest. It was taken for granted in presence/absence analyses that sequencing depth across donors was roughly uniform.

60 Vbeta and 13 Jbeta primers were used in PCR. Repertoires were generated with immunoSEQ multiplex PCR, while TCRdb's copy carries only in-frame clones and drops some. The table includes more than 130,000 clones, roughly four fifths detected once. Sequencing used PBMCs. The J gene is TRBJ1-6, the V gene TRBV5-4; 9 bases fit TRBD1. The TCR sequence derives from a woman in her 50s in good health and CMV-seronegative. For the CDR3, the DNA is TGTGCCAGCAGCCAGGGACAGGGAACAATCGTTAATTCACCCCTCCACTTT. Translation gives CASSQGQGTIVNSPLHF.